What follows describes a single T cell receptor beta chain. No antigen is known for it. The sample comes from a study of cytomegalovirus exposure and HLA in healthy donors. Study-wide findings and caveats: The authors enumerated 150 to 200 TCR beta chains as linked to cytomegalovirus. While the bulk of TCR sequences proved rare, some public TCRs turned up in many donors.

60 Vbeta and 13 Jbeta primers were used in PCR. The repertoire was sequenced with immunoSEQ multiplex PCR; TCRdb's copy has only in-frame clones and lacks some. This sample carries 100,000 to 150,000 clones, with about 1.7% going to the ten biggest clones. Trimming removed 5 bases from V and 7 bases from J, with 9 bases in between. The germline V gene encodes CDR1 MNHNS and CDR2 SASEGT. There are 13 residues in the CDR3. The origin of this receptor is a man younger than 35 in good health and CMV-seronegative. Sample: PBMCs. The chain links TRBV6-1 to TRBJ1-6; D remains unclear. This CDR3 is CASSWSVNSPLHF. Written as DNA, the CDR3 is TGTGCCAGCAGTTGGTCAGTCAATTCACCCCTCCACTTT.